This record looks at one T cell receptor (beta chain) sequence and its context. Antigen specificity is unknown. This entry is derived from a study of T-cell memory formation after mild COVID-19. The CDR3 loop spans 13 amino acids. Germline V gene sequence: CDR1 DFQATT, CDR2 SNEGSKA (reference sequence). V lost 0 bases and J lost 7, with 12 bases in between. cDNA libraries for TCR alpha and TCR beta, carrying sample barcodes and UMIs, came from 5'RACE with constant-segment primers. TCRdb reprocessed the 5' RACE reads via MiXCR and lists one record per CDR3 protein. The data contain approximately 260,000 distinct CDR3 sequences, under 20% of them seen just once; the ten biggest clones take up roughly 24%. Study-wide findings and caveats: Balance between CD4 and CD8 was seen in clones contracting day 15 to 85, and a CD4+ lean was seen in later expanders. Among CD4+ contracting clones, most were CM and EM, and CD8+ ones EMRA.

V usage is TRBV20-1 and J usage is TRBJ1-2; D is unclear. The clonotype comes from a man younger than 35 who had mild COVID-19 (a few samples of this study predate the infection). Cell type and time point are not known. Sequenced: PBMCs or a T cell subset sorted from them (not recorded which). CDR3 sequence: CSARDLARSGYTF. The CDR3 nucleotides read TGCAGTGCTAGAGATTTGGCACGTTCTGGCTACACCTTC.